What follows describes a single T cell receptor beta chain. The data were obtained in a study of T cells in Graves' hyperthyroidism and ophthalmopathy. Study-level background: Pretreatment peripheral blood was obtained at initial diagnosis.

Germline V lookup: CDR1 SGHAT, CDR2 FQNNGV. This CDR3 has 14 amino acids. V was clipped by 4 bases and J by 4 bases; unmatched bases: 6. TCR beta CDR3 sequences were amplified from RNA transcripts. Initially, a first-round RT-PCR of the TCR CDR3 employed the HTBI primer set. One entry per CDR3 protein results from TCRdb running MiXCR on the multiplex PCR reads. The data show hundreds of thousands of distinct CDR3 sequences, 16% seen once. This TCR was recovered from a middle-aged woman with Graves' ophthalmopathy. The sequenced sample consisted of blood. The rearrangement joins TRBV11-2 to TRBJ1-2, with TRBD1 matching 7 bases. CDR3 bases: TGTGCCAGCAGCTCTCCGGGACAGAGCTATGGCTACACCTTC. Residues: CASSSPGQSYGYTF.